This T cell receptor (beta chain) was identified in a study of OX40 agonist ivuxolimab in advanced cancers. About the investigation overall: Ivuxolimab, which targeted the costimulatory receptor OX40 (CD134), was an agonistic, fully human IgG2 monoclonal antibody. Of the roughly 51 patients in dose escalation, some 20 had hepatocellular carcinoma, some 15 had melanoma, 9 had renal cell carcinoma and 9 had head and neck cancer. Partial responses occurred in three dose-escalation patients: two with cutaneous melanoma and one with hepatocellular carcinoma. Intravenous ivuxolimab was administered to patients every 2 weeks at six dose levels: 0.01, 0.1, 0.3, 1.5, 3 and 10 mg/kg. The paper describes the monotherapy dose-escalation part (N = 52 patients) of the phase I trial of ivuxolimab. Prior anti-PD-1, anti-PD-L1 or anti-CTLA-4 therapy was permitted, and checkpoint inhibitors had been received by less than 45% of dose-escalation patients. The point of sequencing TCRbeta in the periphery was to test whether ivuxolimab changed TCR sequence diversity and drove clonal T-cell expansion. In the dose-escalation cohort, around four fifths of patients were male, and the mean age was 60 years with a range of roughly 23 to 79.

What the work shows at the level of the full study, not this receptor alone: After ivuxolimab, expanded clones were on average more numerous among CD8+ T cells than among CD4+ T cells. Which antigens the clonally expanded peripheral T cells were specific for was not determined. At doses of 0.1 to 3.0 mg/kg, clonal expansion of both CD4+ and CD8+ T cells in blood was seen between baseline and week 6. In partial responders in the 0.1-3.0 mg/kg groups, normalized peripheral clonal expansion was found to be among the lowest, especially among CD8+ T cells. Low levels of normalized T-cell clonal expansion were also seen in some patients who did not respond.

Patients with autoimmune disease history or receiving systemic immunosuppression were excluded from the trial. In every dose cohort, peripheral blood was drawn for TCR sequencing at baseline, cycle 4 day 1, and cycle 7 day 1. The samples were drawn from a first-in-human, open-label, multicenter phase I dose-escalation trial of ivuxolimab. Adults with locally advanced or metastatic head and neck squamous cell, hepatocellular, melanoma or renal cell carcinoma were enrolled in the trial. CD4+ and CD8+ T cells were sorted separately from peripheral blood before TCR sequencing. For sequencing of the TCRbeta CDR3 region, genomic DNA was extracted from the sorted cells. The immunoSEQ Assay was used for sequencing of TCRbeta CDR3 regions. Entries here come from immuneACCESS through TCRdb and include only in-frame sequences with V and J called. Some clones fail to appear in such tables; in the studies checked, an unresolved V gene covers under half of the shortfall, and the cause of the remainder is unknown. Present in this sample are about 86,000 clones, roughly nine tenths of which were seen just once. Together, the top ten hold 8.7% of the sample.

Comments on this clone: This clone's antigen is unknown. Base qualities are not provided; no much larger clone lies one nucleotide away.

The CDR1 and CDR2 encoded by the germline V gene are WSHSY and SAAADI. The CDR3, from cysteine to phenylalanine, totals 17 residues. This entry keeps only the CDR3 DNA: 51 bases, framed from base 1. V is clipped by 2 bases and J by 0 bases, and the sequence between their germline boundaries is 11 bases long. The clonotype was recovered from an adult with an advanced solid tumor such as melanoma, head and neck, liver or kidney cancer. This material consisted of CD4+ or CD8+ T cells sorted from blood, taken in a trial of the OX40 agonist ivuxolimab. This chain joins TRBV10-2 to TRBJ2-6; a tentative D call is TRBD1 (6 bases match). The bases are TGCGCCAGCAGTGAGGGTATGGGGGCCTCTGGGGCCAACGTCCTGACTTTC. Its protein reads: CASSEGMGASGANVLTF.